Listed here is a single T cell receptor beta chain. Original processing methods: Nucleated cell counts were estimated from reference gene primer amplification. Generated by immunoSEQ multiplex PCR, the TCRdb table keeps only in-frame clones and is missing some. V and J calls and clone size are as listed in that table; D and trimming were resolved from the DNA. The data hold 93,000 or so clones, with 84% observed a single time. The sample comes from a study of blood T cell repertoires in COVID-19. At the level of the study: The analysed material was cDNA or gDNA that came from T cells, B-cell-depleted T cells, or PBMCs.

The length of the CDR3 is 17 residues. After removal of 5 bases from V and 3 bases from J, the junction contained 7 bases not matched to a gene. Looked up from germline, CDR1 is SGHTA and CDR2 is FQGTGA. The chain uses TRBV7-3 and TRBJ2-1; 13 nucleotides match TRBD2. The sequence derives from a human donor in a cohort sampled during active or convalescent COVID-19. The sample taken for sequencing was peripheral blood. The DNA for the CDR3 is TGTGCCAGCAGCCCAACTAGCGGGGGGGTCGGCTACAATGAGCAGTTCTTC. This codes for CASSPTSGGVGYNEQFF.